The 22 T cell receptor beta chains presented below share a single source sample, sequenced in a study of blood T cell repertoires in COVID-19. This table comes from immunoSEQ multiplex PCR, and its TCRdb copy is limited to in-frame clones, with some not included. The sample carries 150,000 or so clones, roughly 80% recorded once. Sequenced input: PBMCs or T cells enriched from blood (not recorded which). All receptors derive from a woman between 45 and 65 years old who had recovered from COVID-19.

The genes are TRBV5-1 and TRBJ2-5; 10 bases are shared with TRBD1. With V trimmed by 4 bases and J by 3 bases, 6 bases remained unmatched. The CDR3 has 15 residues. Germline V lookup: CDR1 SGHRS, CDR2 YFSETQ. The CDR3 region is CASSLTTGGEETQYF. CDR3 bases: TGCGCCAGCAGCCTGACGACAGGGGGCGAAGAGACCCAGTACTTC.

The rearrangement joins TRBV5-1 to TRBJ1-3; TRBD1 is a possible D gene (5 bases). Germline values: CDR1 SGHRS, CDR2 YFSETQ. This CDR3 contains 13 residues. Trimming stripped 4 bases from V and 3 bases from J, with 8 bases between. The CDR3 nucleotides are TGCGCCAGCAGCCCTGACAGTGGAAACACCATATATTTT. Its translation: CASSPDSGNTIYF. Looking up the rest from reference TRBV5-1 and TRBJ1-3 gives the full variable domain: KAGVTQTPRYLIKTRGQQVTLSCSPISGHRSVSWYQQTPGQGLQFLFEYFSETQRNKGNFPGRFSGRQFSNSRSEMNVSTLELGDSALYLCASSPDSGNTIYFGEGSWLTVV.

CDR3 DNA: TGTGCCAGCAGCTTAAGTAGCGGGATAGGAGAGACCCAGTACTTC. Protein: CASSLSSGIGETQYF. V is TRBV7-3 and J is TRBJ2-5; TRBD2 aligns across 8 bases. J was trimmed by 4 bases and V by 1 base; bases with no gene match: 5. Germline CDR1 and CDR2: SGHTA and FQGTGA. CDR3 length: 15 residues.

The CDR3 loop is CASSRDRGRGEAFF. The CDR3 coding sequence is TGTGCCAGCAGCCGGGACAGGGGGCGAGGTGAAGCTTTCTTT. The rearrangement uses TRBV3-1 (or the pseudogene TRBV3-2) and TRBJ1-1; 12 bases are a match to TRBD1. CDR3 length equals 14 residues. V was clipped by 4 bases and J by 7 bases; unmatched bases: 4. Germline CDR1 LGHDT, CDR2 YNNKEL (reference sequence).

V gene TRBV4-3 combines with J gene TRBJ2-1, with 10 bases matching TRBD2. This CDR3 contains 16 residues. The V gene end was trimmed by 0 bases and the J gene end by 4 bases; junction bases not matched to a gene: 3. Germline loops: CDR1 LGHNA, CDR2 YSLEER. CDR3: CASSQEVAGGYNEQFF. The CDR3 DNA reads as TGCGCCAGCAGCCAAGAAGTAGCGGGGGGATACAATGAGCAGTTCTTC.

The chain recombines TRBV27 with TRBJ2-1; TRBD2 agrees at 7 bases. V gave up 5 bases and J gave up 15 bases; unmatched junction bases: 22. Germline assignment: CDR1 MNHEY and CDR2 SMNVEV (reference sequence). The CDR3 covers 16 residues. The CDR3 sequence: CASSPNRLQGTIVRFF. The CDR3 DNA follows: TGTGCCAGCAGTCCTAACCGACTCCAAGGGACTATCGTTAGGTTCTTC.

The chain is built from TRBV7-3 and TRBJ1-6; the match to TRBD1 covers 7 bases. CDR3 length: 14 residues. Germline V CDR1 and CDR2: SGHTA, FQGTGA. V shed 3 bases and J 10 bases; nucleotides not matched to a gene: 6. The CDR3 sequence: CASSLRQGGSPLHF. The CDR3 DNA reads TGTGCCAGCAGCTTGCGGCAGGGGGGATCACCCCTCCACTTT.

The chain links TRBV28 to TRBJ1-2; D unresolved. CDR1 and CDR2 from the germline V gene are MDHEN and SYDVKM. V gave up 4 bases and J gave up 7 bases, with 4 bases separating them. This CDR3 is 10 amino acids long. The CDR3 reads CASSSGGYTF. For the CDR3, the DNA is TGTGCCAGCAGTTCGGGTGGCTACACCTTC.

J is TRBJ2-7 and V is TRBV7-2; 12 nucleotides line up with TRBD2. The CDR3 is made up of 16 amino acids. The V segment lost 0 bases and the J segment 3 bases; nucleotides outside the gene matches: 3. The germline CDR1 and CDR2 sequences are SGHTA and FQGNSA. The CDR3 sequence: CASSLAASGRGYEQYF. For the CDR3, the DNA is TGTGCCAGCAGCTTAGCCGCTAGCGGGAGGGGCTACGAGCAGTACTTC. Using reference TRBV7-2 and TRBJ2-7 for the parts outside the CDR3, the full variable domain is GAGVSQSPSNKVTEKGKDVELRCDPISGHTALYWYRQSLGQGLEFLIYFQGNSAPDKSGLPSDRFSAERTGGSVSTLTIQRTQQEDSAVYLCASSLAASGRGYEQYFGPGTRLTVT.

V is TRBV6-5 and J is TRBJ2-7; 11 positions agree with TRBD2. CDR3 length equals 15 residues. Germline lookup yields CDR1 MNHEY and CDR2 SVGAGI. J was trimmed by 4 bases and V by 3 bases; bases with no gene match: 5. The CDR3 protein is CASSYLLAGGYEQYF. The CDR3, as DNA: TGTGCCAGCAGTTATTTGTTAGCGGGAGGGTACGAGCAGTACTTC.

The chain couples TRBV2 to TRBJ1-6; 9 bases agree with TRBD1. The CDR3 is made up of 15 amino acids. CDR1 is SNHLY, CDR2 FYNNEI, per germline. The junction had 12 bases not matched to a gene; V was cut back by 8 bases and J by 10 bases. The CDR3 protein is CASAYGTGIGSPLHF. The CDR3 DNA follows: TGTGCCAGCGCGTACGGGACAGGGATTGGATCACCCCTCCACTTT.

The CDR3 here is CASTLQGAHTEAFF. The CDR3 DNA reads TGTGCCAGCACATTACAGGGGGCGCACACTGAAGCTTTCTTT. This chain uses TRBV5-8 with TRBJ1-1; 9 bases fit TRBD1. The CDR3 extends over 14 amino acids. V dropped 6 bases and J dropped 3; count of bases not matched to a gene: 6. CDR1 is SGHTS and CDR2 is YDEGEE in the germline V gene.

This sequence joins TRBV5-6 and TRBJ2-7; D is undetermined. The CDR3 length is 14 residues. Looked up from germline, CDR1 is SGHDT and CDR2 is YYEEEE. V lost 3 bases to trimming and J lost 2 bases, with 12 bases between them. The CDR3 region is CASSSPKATYEQYF. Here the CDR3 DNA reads TGTGCCAGCAGCTCCCCCAAAGCCACCTACGAGCAGTACTTC.

The CDR3 sequence is CASSRIGTSVYEQYF. In DNA, the CDR3 is TGTGCCAGCTCACGTATTGGGACTAGCGTGTACGAGCAGTACTTC. The rearrangement links TRBV18 to TRBJ2-7, with 10 bases matching TRBD2. Germline V CDR1 and CDR2: KGHSH, LQKENI. The junction had 7 bases not matched to a gene; V was cut back by 4 bases and J by 4 bases. The CDR3 spans 15 residues.

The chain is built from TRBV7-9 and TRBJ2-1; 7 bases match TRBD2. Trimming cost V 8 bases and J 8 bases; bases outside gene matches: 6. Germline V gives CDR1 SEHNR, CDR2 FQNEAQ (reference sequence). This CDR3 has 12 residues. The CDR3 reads CASRGSFDEQFF. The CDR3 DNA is TGTGCCAGCCGCGGGAGTTTTGATGAGCAGTTCTTC.

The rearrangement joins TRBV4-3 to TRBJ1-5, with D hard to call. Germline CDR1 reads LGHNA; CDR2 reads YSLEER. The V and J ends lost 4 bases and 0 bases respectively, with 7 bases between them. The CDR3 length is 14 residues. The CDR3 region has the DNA TGCGCCAGCAGCCGCGAATATAGCAATCAGCCCCAGCATTTT. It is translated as CASSREYSNQPQHF.

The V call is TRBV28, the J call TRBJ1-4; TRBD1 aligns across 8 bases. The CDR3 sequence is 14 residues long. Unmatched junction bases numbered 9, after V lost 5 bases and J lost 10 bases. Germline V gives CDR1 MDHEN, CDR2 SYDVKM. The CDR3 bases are TGTGCCAGCAGTACACAGGGGGGAGGAGGAAAACTGTTTTTT. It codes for CASSTQGGGGKLFF.

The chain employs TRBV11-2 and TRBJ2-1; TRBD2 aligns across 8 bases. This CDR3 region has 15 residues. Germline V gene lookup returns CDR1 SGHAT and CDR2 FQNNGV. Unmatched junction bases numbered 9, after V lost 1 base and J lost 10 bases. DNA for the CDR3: TGTGCCAGCAGCTTAGTAGAACGGGGGGGCCGCGAGCAGTTCTTC. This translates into CASSLVERGGREQFF.

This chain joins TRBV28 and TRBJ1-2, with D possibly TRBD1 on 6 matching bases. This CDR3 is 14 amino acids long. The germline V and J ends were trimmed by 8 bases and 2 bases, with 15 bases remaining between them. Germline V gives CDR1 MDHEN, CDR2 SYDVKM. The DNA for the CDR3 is TGTGCCAGCCGATACGGGACATTGAACTATGGCTACACCTTC. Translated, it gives CASRYGTLNYGYTF.

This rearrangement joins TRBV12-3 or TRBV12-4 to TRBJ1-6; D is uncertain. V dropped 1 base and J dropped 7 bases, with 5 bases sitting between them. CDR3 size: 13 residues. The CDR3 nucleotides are TGTGCCAGCAGTTTAGGGGCCAATTCACCCCTCCACTTT. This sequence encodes CASSLGANSPLHF.

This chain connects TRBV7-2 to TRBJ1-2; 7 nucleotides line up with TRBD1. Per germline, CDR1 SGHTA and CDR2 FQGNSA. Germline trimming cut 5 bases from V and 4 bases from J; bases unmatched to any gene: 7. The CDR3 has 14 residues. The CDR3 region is CASSVGQARYGYTF. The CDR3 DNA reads TGTGCCAGCAGCGTAGGACAGGCCCGCTATGGCTACACCTTC.

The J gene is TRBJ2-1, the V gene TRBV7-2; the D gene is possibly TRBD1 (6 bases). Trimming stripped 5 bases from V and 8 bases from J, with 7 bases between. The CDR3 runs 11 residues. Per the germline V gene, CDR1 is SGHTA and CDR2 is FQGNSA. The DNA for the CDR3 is TGTGCCAGCAGCAACAGGGATGAGCAGTTCTTC. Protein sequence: CASSNRDEQFF. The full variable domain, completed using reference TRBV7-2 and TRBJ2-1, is GAGVSQSPSNKVTEKGKDVELRCDPISGHTALYWYRQSLGQGLEFLIYFQGNSAPDKSGLPSDRFSAERTGGSVSTLTIQRTQQEDSAVYLCASSNRDEQFFGPGTRLTVL.